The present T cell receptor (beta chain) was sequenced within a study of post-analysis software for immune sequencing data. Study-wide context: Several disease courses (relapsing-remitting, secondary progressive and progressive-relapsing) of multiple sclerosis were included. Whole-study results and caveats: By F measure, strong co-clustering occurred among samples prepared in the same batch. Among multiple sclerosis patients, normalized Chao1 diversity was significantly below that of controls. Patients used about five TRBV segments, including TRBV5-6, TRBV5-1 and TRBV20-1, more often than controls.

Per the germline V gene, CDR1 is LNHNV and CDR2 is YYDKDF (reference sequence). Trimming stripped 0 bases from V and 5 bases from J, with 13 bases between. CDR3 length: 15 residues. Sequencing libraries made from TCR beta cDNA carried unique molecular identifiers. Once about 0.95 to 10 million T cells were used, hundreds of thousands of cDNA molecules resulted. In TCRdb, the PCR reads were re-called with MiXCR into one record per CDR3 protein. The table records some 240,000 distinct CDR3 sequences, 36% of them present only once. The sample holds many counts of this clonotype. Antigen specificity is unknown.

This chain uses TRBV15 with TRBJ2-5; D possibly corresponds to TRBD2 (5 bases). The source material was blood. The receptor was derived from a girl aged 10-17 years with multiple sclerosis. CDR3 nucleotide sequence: TGTGCCACCAGCAGAGATATCGGGGTTGGGGAGACCCAGTACTTC. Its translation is CATSRDIGVGETQYF. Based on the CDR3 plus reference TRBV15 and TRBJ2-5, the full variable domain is DAMVIQNPRYQVTQFGKPVTLSCSQTLNHNVMYWYQQKSSQAPKLLFHYYDKDFNNEADTPDNFQSRRPNTSFCFLDIRSPGLGDTAMYLCATSRDIGVGETQYFGPGTRLLVL.